The 19 T cell receptor beta chains given below trace back to one sample, sequenced in a study of OX40 agonist ivuxolimab in advanced cancers. The table came from immunoSEQ multiplex PCR; TCRdb's copy has only in-frame clones and leaves some out. The sample holds over 65,000 clones, almost 85% seen once. Sample: CD4+ or CD8+ T cells sorted from blood, taken in a trial of the OX40 agonist ivuxolimab. The receptors come from an adult with an advanced solid tumor such as melanoma, head and neck, liver or kidney cancer.

This clone has just one count. V gene TRBV4-3 combines with J gene TRBJ1-2; 9 bases line up with TRBD1. The CDR3 extends over 14 amino acids. The V gene end was trimmed by 4 bases and the J gene end by 4 bases; junction bases not matched to a gene: 4. Looked up from germline, CDR1 is LGHNA and CDR2 is YSLEER. In DNA, the CDR3 is TGCGCCAGCAGCCCAGACAGGGGGGTCTATGGCTACACCTTC. Amino acids: CASSPDRGVYGYTF.

Concerning this clone: An end of the junction differs from the germline gene, which may be a read error. The V call is TRBV7-2, the J call TRBJ1-2; D perhaps matches TRBD1 (5 bases). The CDR3 runs 12 residues. Germline lookup yields CDR1 SGHTA and CDR2 FQGNSA. CDR3 region: CASSPGAGGASF. The CDR3 nucleotides read TGTGCCAGCAGCCCCGGGGCGGGAGGGGCTAGCTTC.

The V and J genes are TRBV2 and TRBJ2-7, with unresolved D. Per the germline V gene, CDR1 is SNHLY and CDR2 is FYNNEI. The V and J ends lost 2 bases and 0 bases respectively, with 14 bases between them. The CDR3 has 16 residues. The CDR3 nucleotides read TGTGCCAGCAGTGAAAGGATGTCCCCCAGCTCCTACGAGCAGTACGTC. Protein: CASSERMSPSSYEQYV.

The chain recombines TRBV5-6 with TRBJ2-7; D unclear. From germline, CDR1 is SGHDT and CDR2 YYEEEE. This CDR3 spans 12 amino acids. V dropped 1 base and J dropped 8 bases, with 10 bases sitting between them. DNA for the CDR3: TGTGCCAGCAGCTTGAGTCCTCCCCAGCAGTACGTC. Translation: CASSLSPPQQYV.

The chain recombines TRBV6-5 with TRBJ1-5, with 7 bases identical to TRBD1. J gave up 6 bases and V 5 bases, and 7 bases lay outside the gene matches. The germline V gene has CDR1 MNHEY and CDR2 SVGAGI. The CDR3 has 14 residues. The CDR3 loop is CASSTGEGPQPQHF. Here the CDR3 DNA reads TGTGCCAGCAGTACAGGGGAGGGACCTCAGCCCCAGCATTTT.

J is TRBJ1-1 and V is TRBV5-1; D is uncertain. Looked up from germline, CDR1 is SGHRS and CDR2 is YFSETQ. V was trimmed by 0 bases and J by 2 bases, leaving 5 bases between them. The CDR3 totals 13 residues. The CDR3 coding sequence is TGCGCCAGCAGCTTGGCGCAAAACACTGAAGCTTTCTTT. It yields the protein CASSLAQNTEAFF. Using reference TRBV5-1 and TRBJ1-1 for the parts outside the CDR3, the full variable domain is KAGVTQTPRYLIKTRGQQVTLSCSPISGHRSVSWYQQTPGQGLQFLFEYFSETQRNKGNFPGRFSGRQFSNSRSEMNVSTLELGDSALYLCASSLAQNTEAFFGQGTRLTVV.

The gene calls are TRBV11-2 and TRBJ1-1; TRBD1 is a possible D gene (5 bases). V dropped 3 bases and J dropped 1 base, with 9 bases sitting between them. This CDR3 spans 14 amino acids. The germline V gene has CDR1 SGHAT and CDR2 FQNNGV. CDR3 amino acids: CASSLGHQNTEAFF. For the CDR3, the DNA is TGTGCCAGCAGCTTGGGGCACCAGAACACTGAAGCTTTCTTT.

The CDR3 nucleotides are TGTGCCAGCGCTCTGGCGGATACGCAGTATTTT. This codes for CASALADTQYF. The chain has TRBV27 and TRBJ2-3; D call uncertain. CDR3 length: 11 amino acids. Germline V CDR1 and CDR2: MNHEY, SMNVEV (reference sequence). V was trimmed by 8 bases and J by 6 bases, leaving 9 bases between them.

V is TRBV11-2 and J is TRBJ2-2; D is unresolved. CDR1 SGHAT and CDR2 FQNNGV come from the germline V gene. The CDR3 extends over 15 amino acids. The V and J ends lost 2 bases and 1 base respectively, with 8 bases between them. The CDR3 protein is CASSLLPGNTGELFF. CDR3 nucleotide sequence: TGTGCCAGCAGCTTACTCCCGGGGAACACCGGGGAGCTGTTTTTT.

This chain links TRBV9 with TRBJ2-7, with D tentatively TRBD1 (6 bases). V shed 3 bases and J shed 0 bases, with 10 bases lying between them. The CDR3 has 14 residues. From germline, CDR1 is SGDLS and CDR2 YYNGEE. CDR3 nucleotide sequence: TGTGCCAGCAGCGCGGAGGACAGCTCCTACGAGCAGTACTTC. Its translation: CASSAEDSSYEQYF.

CDR3 DNA: TGTGCCAGCAGGCTGGTTGTCGGGGGGCTAGCCAAAAACATTCAGTACTTC. Translating it yields CASRLVVGGLAKNIQYF. The chain combines TRBV5-8 with TRBJ2-4; D possibly corresponds to TRBD2 (7 bases). Looked up from germline, CDR1 is SGHTS and CDR2 is YDEGEE. V was pared by 5 bases and J by 0 bases, with 18 bases between. The CDR3 is made up of 17 amino acids.

The V gene is TRBV13, the J gene TRBJ2-5, with no clear D. The CDR3 loop spans 15 amino acids. Germline CDR1 is PRHDT and CDR2 is FYEKMQ (reference sequence). Trimming removed 5 bases from V and 0 bases from J, with 13 bases in between. The CDR3 bases are TGTGCCAGCAGCCTACCCCCGCGCCACCAAGAGACCCAGTACTTC. This gives the protein CASSLPPRHQETQYF.

The genes are TRBV19 and TRBJ2-2, with 10 nucleotides matching TRBD1. The CDR3 loop spans 16 amino acids. Germline V CDR1 and CDR2: LNHDA, SQIVND (reference sequence). The V and J ends lost 7 bases and 0 bases, in that order; junction bases with no gene match: 5. The chain's CDR3 is CASMDRGNANTGELFF. The CDR3 coding sequence is TGTGCCAGTATGGACAGGGGGAATGCGAACACCGGGGAGCTGTTTTTT.

The gene calls are TRBV18 and TRBJ1-5; D unresolved. Trimming took 6 bases from V and 3 from J, leaving 12 bases between them. The CDR3 has 14 amino acids. CDR1 and CDR2 from the germline V gene are KGHSH and LQKENI. The CDR3 DNA follows: TGTGCCAGCTCCCGCGGGCAGTTCAATCAGCCCCAGCATTTT. Its translation: CASSRGQFNQPQHF.

This chain uses TRBV6-5 with TRBJ2-3, with D perhaps assigned TRBD1 or TRBD2 (6 bases each). Germline V gene sequence: CDR1 MNHEY, CDR2 SVGAGI. This CDR3 contains 15 residues. Trimming removed 2 bases from V and 1 base from J, with 10 bases in between. CDR3 bases: TGTGCCAGCAGTTACGTGGGGGGCGGCACAGATACGCAGTATTTT. It codes for CASSYVGGGTDTQYF.

This rearrangement joins TRBV19 to TRBJ1-2; D gene uncertain. The V and J ends lost 4 bases and 7 bases respectively, with 13 bases between them. Germline V gene data show CDR1 as LNHDA and CDR2 as SQIVND (reference sequence). This CDR3 contains 13 residues. CDR3 nucleotides: TGTGCCAGTAGTAAACCCGGTAAGGCTGGCTACACCTTC. This sequence encodes CASSKPGKAGYTF.

The chain uses TRBV11-3 and TRBJ2-1; D is perhaps TRBD1 (6 bases). Germline CDR1 reads SGHNT; CDR2 reads YENEEA. V lost 2 bases to trimming and J lost 3 bases, with 8 bases between them. The CDR3 extends over 14 amino acids. CDR3 sequence (DNA): TGTGCCAGCAGCTTAAAGGACAGCTACAATGAGCAGTTCTTC. The encoded protein is CASSLKDSYNEQFF. Filled out from reference TRBV11-3 and TRBJ2-1, the complete variable domain reads EAGVVQSPRYKIIEKKQPVAFWCNPISGHNTLYWYLQNLGQGPELLIRYENEEAVDDSQLPKDRFSAERLKGVDSTLKIQPAELGDSAVYLCASSLKDSYNEQFFGPGTRLTVL.

The J gene is TRBJ2-7, the V gene TRBV29-1, with D unresolved. Germline lookup yields CDR1 SQVTM and CDR2 ANQGSEA. This CDR3 is built from 9 residues. CDR3 sequence reads: CSVGKALNV. CDR3 DNA sequence: TGCAGCGTTGGAAAGGCCCTGAACGTC.

This clone was seen a few times. This chain links TRBV6-5 with TRBJ1-1; D possibly corresponds to TRBD1 (5 bases). V was cut by 7 bases and J by 6 bases, with 18 bases left in between. This CDR3 region has 14 residues. Germline V gene lookup returns CDR1 MNHEY and CDR2 SVGAGI. CDR3 DNA sequence: TGTGCCAGCACCACGGGGGGAGGGCGCGCTGAAGCTTTCTTT. Translation: CASTTGGGRAEAFF.